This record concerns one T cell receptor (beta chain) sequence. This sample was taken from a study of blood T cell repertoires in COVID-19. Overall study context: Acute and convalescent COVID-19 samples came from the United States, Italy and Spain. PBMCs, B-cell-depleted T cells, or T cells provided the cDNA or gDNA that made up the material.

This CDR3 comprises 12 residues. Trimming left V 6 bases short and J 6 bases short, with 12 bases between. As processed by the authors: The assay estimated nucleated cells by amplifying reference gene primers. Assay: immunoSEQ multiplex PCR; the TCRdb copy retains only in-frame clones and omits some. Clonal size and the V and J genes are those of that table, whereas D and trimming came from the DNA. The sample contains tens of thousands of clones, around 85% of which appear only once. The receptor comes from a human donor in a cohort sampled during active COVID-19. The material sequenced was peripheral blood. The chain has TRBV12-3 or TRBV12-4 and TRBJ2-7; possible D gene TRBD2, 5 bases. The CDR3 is CASREGRGEQYF. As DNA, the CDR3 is TGTGCCAGCAGAGAGGGCCGCGGCGAGCAGTACTTC.